Listed here are 12 T cell receptor beta chains from one sample, sequenced in a study of CD8+ T cells in alopecia areata. Using CD4, CD8alpha, NKG2D, NKG2ACE and other markers, pooled cutaneous lymph node cells were sorted. RNA extraction and reverse transcription yielded cDNA as sequencing template. Clones were read by immunoSEQ multiplex PCR, and TCRdb kept only the in-frame ones, dropping some. This sample carries fewer than 7,500 clones, none of them present only once. Sequences were obtained from CD8+ T cells sorted from a lymph node. These receptors were obtained from a C3H/HeJ mouse with alopecia areata. For this strain, the MHC haplotype corresponds to H2-k.

By sample fraction, this clone is medium-sized. Genes and germline come from the mouse. The DNA read from the CDR3 is TGTGCCAGCGGTGAAACTGGGGTTCAAGAC. It encodes CASGETGVQD. The CDR3 in full is CASGETGVQDTQYF. The rearrangement joins TRBV13-2 to TRBJ2-5; 7 bases fit TRBD2. The read ends 4 residues early relative to the CDR3; the germline J gene fills the gap. CDR1 is NNHNN, CDR2 SYGAGS, per germline (reference sequence). The CDR3 is 14 residues long. With V trimmed by 2 bases and J by 3 bases, 3 bases remained unmatched.

There are many counts of this clone. Mouse germline and gene names are used. The read finishes 4 residues shy of the CDR3 end, and the germline J gene is used to complete it. V usage is TRBV5 and J usage is TRBJ2-1, with 12 bases matching TRBD1. Germline V CDR1 and CDR2: LGHNA, YNLKQL (reference sequence). The CDR3 runs 16 residues. CDR3 region: CASSPGTGGAGAEQFF. The CDR3 DNA, read in part, is TGTGCCAGCAGCCCCGGGACAGGGGGCGCTGGGGCT.

This clone was seen more than once but under ten times. Mouse gene names apply. From the germline J gene comes the end of the CDR3, since the read stops 4 residues before it. V gene TRBV31 combines with J gene TRBJ2-5, with a possible D match to TRBD1 (5 bases). This CDR3 region has 13 residues. Germline V gene data show CDR1 as GKSSPN and CDR2 as SITVG. V gave up 1 base and J gave up 3 bases, with 8 bases separating them. The part of the CDR3 DNA that was read is TGTGCCTGGAGTCGAGGACATCAAGAC. It is translated as CAWSRGHQD. The full CDR3 protein is CAWSRGHQDTQYF.

To note about this clone: Gene names follow the mouse nomenclature. The sequence runs out 4 residues before the end of the CDR3; the remainder is reconstructed from the germline J gene. The rearrangement joins TRBV31 to TRBJ2-1; TRBD2 agrees at 8 bases. CDR1 and CDR2 (germline): GKSSPN, SITVG. The length of the CDR3 is 14 residues. Trimming at V came to 0 bases and at J to 6 bases, leaving 4 bases not matched to a gene. Partial CDR3 DNA: TGTGCCTGGAGTCTAGTGGGGGGGAGTGCT. Residues: CAWSLVGGSA. The entire CDR3 protein is CAWSLVGGSAEQFF. Complete variable domain (other parts from reference TRBV31 and TRBJ2-1): AQTIHQWPVAEIKAVGSPLSLGCTIKGKSSPNLYWYWQATGGTLQQLFYSITVGQVESVVQLNLSASRPKDDQFILSTEKLLLSHSGFYLCAWSLVGGSAEQFFGPGTRLTVL.

About this clone itself: These gene names are mouse names. Read coverage stops 4 residues before the CDR3 terminus; the germline J gene supplies the remainder. The chain joins TRBV16 to TRBJ2-5; 9 bases map to TRBD2. The CDR3 length is 15 residues. With 5 bases clipped from V and 0 bases from J, the junction kept 3 bases outside the gene matches. Germline V lookup: CDR1 SGHSA, CDR2 FRNQAP. CDR3 residues: CASSRDWVNQDTQYF. The sequenced CDR3 bases are TGTGCAAGCAGCCGGGACTGGGTTAACCAAGAC.

This clone has a count of ten or more. Mouse gene names and germline throughout. The read falls 4 residues short of the CDR3 end, and the missing part is taken from the germline J gene. The chain combines TRBV13-2 with TRBJ2-2; D gene ambiguous. CDR1 NNHNN and CDR2 SYGAGS come from the germline V gene (reference sequence). The CDR3 covers 12 residues. Trimming removed 4 bases from V and 6 bases from J, with 7 bases in between. This CDR3 is CASGQGSGQLYF. The part of the CDR3 DNA that was read is TGTGCCAGCGGTCAAGGGTCCGGG.

A few counts support this clone. The listed genes are named as in mouse. The read halts 4 residues ahead of the CDR3 end, with the missing end drawn from the germline J gene. This chain uses TRBV13-1 with TRBJ2-1; 13 bases are a match to TRBD2. After removal of 3 bases from V and 0 bases from J, the junction contained 0 bases not matched to a gene. CDR1 is NSHNY, CDR2 SYGAGN, per germline. This CDR3 region has 16 residues. The sequenced CDR3 bases are TGTGCCAGCAGTGGGACTGGGGGGGCTAACTATGCT. It yields the protein CASSGTGGANYA. Given in full, the CDR3 is CASSGTGGANYAEQFF.

Details on this clone: The genes are named according to mouse. CDR3 residues: CAWSSFNQDTQYF. Incomplete CDR3 DNA: TGTGCCTGGAGTTCATTTAACCAAGAC. The V gene is TRBV31, the J gene TRBJ2-5; unclear D gene. The CDR3 extends 4 residues past the end of the read, so its final part is completed from the germline J gene. The V gene lost 2 bases and the J gene lost 0 bases, with 6 bases spanning the gap. Germline loops: CDR1 GKSSPN, CDR2 SITVG. This CDR3 is 13 amino acids long.

This clone was seen at least ten times. All gene names here are mouse names. The read stops 4 residues short of the end of the CDR3; the missing end is completed from the germline J gene. The rearrangement joins TRBV14 to TRBJ2-7, with 11 bases identical to TRBD1. Germline values: CDR1 SGHDT, CDR2 FRDEAV. This CDR3 has 14 amino acids. CDR3 DNA, as far as it was read: TGTGCCAGCAGTTTCCCGGACAGGGGGCAT. Translating it yields CASSFPDRGH. The entire CDR3 reads CASSFPDRGHEQYF.

This clone came up a few times. Genes and germline come from the mouse. The read halts 4 residues ahead of the CDR3 end, with the missing end drawn from the germline J gene. The chain recombines TRBV19 with TRBJ1-1; 9 bases line up with TRBD1. This CDR3 is built from 15 residues. Germline V CDR1 and CDR2: FNHDT, SITEND (reference sequence). V gave up 0 bases and J gave up 1 base; unmatched junction bases: 1. CDR3 DNA (partial): TGTGCCAGCAGTATAGCGGGACAGGGGAACACA. Translation: CASSIAGQGNT. The full CDR3 is CASSIAGQGNTEVFF.

The sample holds many counts of this clone. The genes are named according to mouse. The read terminates 4 residues ahead of where the CDR3 ends, so the germline J gene completes it. Within the sample, other DNA sequences also encode this same CDR3. The chain has TRBV13-1 and TRBJ2-5; 8 bases are shared with TRBD2. The J segment lost 1 base and the V segment lost 0 bases, leaving 1 base of the junction unmatched. This CDR3 has 15 residues. Germline V gene sequence: CDR1 NSHNY, CDR2 SYGAGN. Partial CDR3 DNA: TGTGCCAGCAGTGATGTACTGGGGGACCAAGAC. Encoded protein: CASSDVLGDQD. The entire CDR3 is CASSDVLGDQDTQYF.

This clone was seen many times. Mouse gene names apply. The CDR3 end lies 4 residues beyond the end of the read and is filled in from the germline J gene. The same CDR3 arises from other DNA sequences in this sample as well. The J gene is TRBJ2-7, the V gene TRBV13-1, with 8 positions matching TRBD2. This CDR3 has 11 amino acids. Per germline, CDR1 NSHNY and CDR2 SYGAGN. Partial CDR3 DNA: TGTGCCAGCTCTGGGGGGTAT. The encoded protein is CASSGGY. The entire CDR3 sequence reads CASSGGYEQYF.